The 26 T cell receptor beta chains below all came from one sample that was sequenced in a study of blood T cell repertoires in COVID-19. Profiled with immunoSEQ multiplex PCR; TCRdb holds only in-frame clones, not every one. The table records around 190,000 clones, over 80% of them present only once. The source material was PBMCs or T cells enriched from blood (not recorded which). These receptors came from a man between 18 and 35 years old with acute COVID-19.

The CDR3 DNA reads TGTGCCAGCAGCCAAGGGGTACAGTCTAATGAAAAACTGTTTTTT. It yields the protein CASSQGVQSNEKLFF. The chain joins TRBV14 to TRBJ1-4, with no clear D. Germline V gene data show CDR1 as SGHDN and CDR2 as FVKESK. Trimming left V 1 base short and J 3 bases short, with 9 bases between. The CDR3 contains 15 residues.

The V call is TRBV28, the J call TRBJ2-1, with a tentative D call TRBD2 (5 bases). Germline CDR1 reads MDHEN; CDR2 reads SYDVKM. Trimming took 4 bases from V and 8 from J, leaving 9 bases between them. The CDR3 loop spans 12 amino acids. The CDR3 sequence is CASSSLRDEQFF. Written as DNA, the CDR3 is TGTGCCAGCAGTTCGCTGCGGGATGAGCAGTTCTTC.

The V and J genes are TRBV2 and TRBJ2-1; 8 nucleotides agree with TRBD2. J was trimmed by 13 bases and V by 2 bases; bases with no gene match: 19. CDR1 is SNHLY, CDR2 FYNNEI, per germline. This CDR3 is 17 amino acids long. The CDR3 coding sequence is TGTGCCAGCAGTGAAAAGCTTTCGCTAGCGGGTACGGGAAAACAGTTCTTC. This codes for CASSEKLSLAGTGKQFF.

This rearrangement joins TRBV7-3 to TRBJ1-1; TRBD1 agrees at 8 bases. This CDR3 contains 15 residues. Germline CDR1 is SGHTA and CDR2 is FQGTGA. V gave up 5 bases and J gave up 6 bases; unmatched junction bases: 11. The CDR3 is CASSPTDRARAEAFF. Here the CDR3 DNA reads TGTGCCAGCAGCCCGACGGACAGGGCCAGGGCTGAAGCTTTCTTT.

CDR3 nucleotides: TGTGCCAGCAGTTTATGGGGCAGGGTCACTGAAGCTTTCTTT. Protein product: CASSLWGRVTEAFF. The chain joins TRBV28 to TRBJ1-1; TRBD1 is a possible D gene (5 bases). Per germline, CDR1 MDHEN and CDR2 SYDVKM. Between the trimmed V and J ends, which lost 0 bases and 4 bases, there was a span of 9 bases. The CDR3 runs 14 residues.

This clone showed up just once. V and J are TRBV12-3 or TRBV12-4 and TRBJ2-1; no reliable D call. CDR3 length equals 11 residues. The V gene lost 4 bases and the J gene lost 7 bases, with 5 bases spanning the gap. CDR3 coding DNA: TGTGCCAGCAGTTCTCTAAATGAGCAGTTCTTC. Translation: CASSSLNEQFF.

The chain employs TRBV2 and TRBJ1-1, with D possibly being TRBD1 (5 bases). The V end lost 6 bases, the J end lost 0 bases, and 11 bases lay between the germline ends. The CDR3 contains 14 residues. CDR1 is SNHLY and CDR2 is FYNNEI in the germline V gene. CDR3 nucleotides: TGTGCCAGCAGGGGACTGATACTGAACACTGAAGCTTTCTTT. It is translated as CASRGLILNTEAFF. Looking up the rest from reference TRBV2 and TRBJ1-1 gives the full variable domain: EPEVTQTPSHQVTQMGQEVILRCVPISNHLYFYWYRQILGQKVEFLVSFYNNEISEKSEIFDDQFSVERPDGSNFTLKIRSTKLEDSAMYFCASRGLILNTEAFFGQGTRLTVV.

V and J are TRBV19 and TRBJ1-3; D is unresolved. The germline V gene encodes CDR1 LNHDA and CDR2 SQIVND (reference sequence). Trimming shortened V by 11 bases and J by 0 bases, and 8 bases separated the two germline ends. This CDR3 has 12 amino acids. The chain's CDR3 is CALRSSGNTIYF. Here the CDR3 DNA reads TGTGCCCTTCGGAGCTCTGGAAACACCATATATTTT. Full variable domain (remainder filled in from reference TRBV19 and TRBJ1-3): DGGITQSPKYLFRKEGQNVTLSCEQNLNHDAMYWYRQDPGQGLRLIYYSQIVNDFQKGDIAEGYSVSREKKESFPLTVTSAQKNPTAFYLCALRSSGNTIYFGEGSWLTVV.

The rearrangement joins TRBV12-5 to TRBJ1-1; TRBD1 aligns across 8 bases. This CDR3 is built from 18 residues. Germline loops: CDR1 LGHNT, CDR2 FRNRAP. V trimming: 0 bases; J trimming: 0 bases; junction bases outside the gene matches: 9. The CDR3: CASGLVLGTGEMNTEAFF. The CDR3 region has the DNA TGTGCTAGTGGTTTGGTACTCGGGACAGGAGAAATGAACACTGAAGCTTTCTTT.

V usage is TRBV7-9 and J usage is TRBJ1-1; 9 nucleotides agree with TRBD1. The CDR3 totals 15 residues. The V and J ends lost 5 bases and 5 bases, in that order; junction bases with no gene match: 9. Germline assignment: CDR1 SEHNR and CDR2 FQNEAQ (reference sequence). CDR3 bases: TGTGCCAGCAGCGCTAAACAGGGGGCAGGAACTGAAGCTTTCTTT. Amino acid sequence: CASSAKQGAGTEAFF.

The J gene is TRBJ2-7, the V gene TRBV27; TRBD2 agrees at 9 bases. The CDR3 loop spans 14 amino acids. With 8 bases clipped from V and 4 bases from J, the junction kept 9 bases outside the gene matches. In germline, CDR1 is MNHEY, CDR2 SMNVEV (reference sequence). The CDR3 here is CASRPAGGPYEQYF. The CDR3 nucleotides are TGTGCCAGCCGACCCGCGGGAGGGCCGTACGAGCAGTACTTC.

This clone was seen only once. The V gene is TRBV24-1, the J gene TRBJ2-7, with D possibly TRBD2 on 6 matching bases. This CDR3 comprises 13 residues. Germline CDR1 and CDR2: KGHDR and SFDVKD. Trimming removed 4 bases at V and 5 bases at J, with 11 bases between. The CDR3 sequence: CATSDPWTNEQYF. The CDR3 DNA follows: TGTGCCACCAGTGACCCATGGACTAACGAGCAGTACTTC.

This rearrangement joins TRBV6-5 to TRBJ2-5; 8 bases match TRBD2. V gave up 2 bases and J gave up 2 bases; unmatched junction bases: 7. In germline, CDR1 is MNHEY, CDR2 SVGAGI. This CDR3 is built from 16 residues. The CDR3 reads CASSYQSGSPQETQYF. In nucleotides, the CDR3 is TGTGCCAGCAGTTACCAAAGCGGGAGTCCTCAAGAGACCCAGTACTTC.

The rearrangement joins TRBV27 to TRBJ2-3; 7 bases fit TRBD2. This CDR3 is 14 amino acids long. J was trimmed by 6 bases and V by 1 base; bases with no gene match: 4. CDR1 and CDR2 (germline): MNHEY, SMNVEV (reference sequence). The DNA of the CDR3 is TGTGCCAGCAGTTTATTGGCGGGAGCGGATACGCAGTATTTT. Translating gives CASSLLAGADTQYF.

This clone was recorded once. The chain is built from TRBV2 and TRBJ1-2, with a tentative D call TRBD1 (5 bases). The V end lost 5 bases, the J end lost 4 bases, and 11 bases lay between the germline ends. The germline gives CDR1 SNHLY, CDR2 FYNNEI. The CDR3 has 13 residues. The CDR3: CASSPQGSYGYTF. In DNA, the CDR3 is TGTGCCAGCAGTCCCCAGGGTTCCTATGGCTACACCTTC.

J is TRBJ1-5 and V is TRBV19; TRBD1 matches at 9 bases. The CDR3 runs 14 residues. Per the germline V gene, CDR1 is LNHDA and CDR2 is SQIVND (reference sequence). The V segment lost 3 bases and the J segment 9 bases; nucleotides outside the gene matches: 6. The CDR3 sequence is CASSMRTGDRPQHF. The CDR3 DNA sequence: TGTGCCAGTAGTATGCGGACAGGGGATCGGCCCCAGCATTTT.

The chain recombines TRBV4-2 with TRBJ1-5, with D possibly being TRBD1 (6 bases). The length of the CDR3 is 14 residues. Trimming stripped 6 bases from V and 4 bases from J, with 13 bases between. Germline CDR1 LGHNA, CDR2 YNFKEQ. The CDR3: CASSHPDRNQPQHF. As DNA, the CDR3 is TGTGCCAGCAGTCACCCCGACAGGAATCAGCCCCAGCATTTT.

This chain joins TRBV11-2 and TRBJ2-3; the match to TRBD2 covers 7 bases. The CDR3 covers 16 residues. The trim removed 1 base at V and 2 bases at J, leaving 6 bases unmatched. Germline V gives CDR1 SGHAT, CDR2 FQNNGV. CDR3 coding DNA: TGTGCCAGCAGCTTAGGTACGGGAGGCACCACAGATACGCAGTATTTT. It encodes CASSLGTGGTTDTQYF.

This clone was observed a single time. The rearrangement joins TRBV15 to TRBJ1-1, with TRBD1 as a possible D gene (5 bases). Germline V gene data show CDR1 as LNHNV and CDR2 as YYDKDF (reference sequence). CDR3 length: 15 amino acids. V shed 0 bases and J shed 5 bases, with 13 bases lying between them. CDR3 nucleotides: TGTGCCACCAGCAGAGATCCCCGGGGGGGGACTGAAGCTTTCTTT. Protein sequence: CATSRDPRGGTEAFF.

This clone was found a few times. The chain links TRBV28 to TRBJ1-1; possible D gene TRBD1, 6 bases. Germline CDR1 and CDR2: MDHEN and SYDVKM. V lost 6 bases and J lost 8, with 25 bases in between. This CDR3 is 16 amino acids long. The CDR3: CASRFILRGDDGEAFF. Written as DNA, the CDR3 is TGTGCCAGCAGATTCATACTCAGGGGAGACGACGGGGAAGCTTTCTTT.

The sample holds a few counts of this clone. The chain has TRBV7-9 and TRBJ2-7; TRBD2 aligns across 9 bases. Trimming removed 4 bases from V and 2 bases from J; junction bases left unmatched: 6. The germline CDR1 and CDR2 sequences are SEHNR and FQNEAQ (reference sequence). This CDR3 is built from 15 residues. CDR3: CASSSPSGDAYEQYF. CDR3 DNA: TGTGCCAGCAGCTCTCCTAGCGGGGACGCCTACGAGCAGTACTTC.

The CDR3 DNA sequence: TGTGCCACCAGTGATAGAGGCCCTGGAAACACCATATATTTT. It is translated as CATSDRGPGNTIYF. The J gene is TRBJ1-3, the V gene TRBV24-1; D unresolved. CDR3 length: 14 amino acids. The germline V gene encodes CDR1 KGHDR and CDR2 SFDVKD. The V end was cut by 3 bases, the J end by 2 bases, with 7 bases between.

The J gene is TRBJ1-5, the V gene TRBV28; 8 bases align to TRBD1. The CDR3 has 14 residues. The V gene end was trimmed by 11 bases and the J gene end by 9 bases; junction bases not matched to a gene: 15. Germline CDR1 is MDHEN and CDR2 is SYDVKM. As DNA, the CDR3 is TGTGCCTCTTGGGGGACAGGAAACCGGGGGCCCCAGCATTTT. It is translated as CASWGTGNRGPQHF.

The chain employs TRBV7-9 and TRBJ1-2, with a possible D match to TRBD1 (5 bases). This CDR3 contains 14 residues. Germline V lookup: CDR1 SEHNR, CDR2 FQNEAQ (reference sequence). Deletions cut 0 bases from V and 5 bases from J, with 10 bases between. CDR3: CASSLAWGDYGYTF. Here the CDR3 DNA reads TGTGCCAGCAGCTTAGCGTGGGGGGATTATGGCTACACCTTC.

V is TRBV28 and J is TRBJ1-5; the D is unclear. Trimming shortened V by 5 bases and J by 4 bases, and 12 bases separated the two germline ends. CDR1 and CDR2 from the germline V gene are MDHEN and SYDVKM. CDR3 size: 14 residues. The DNA for the CDR3 is TGTGCCAGCAGTCGACTCGTGGAAAATCAGCCCCAGCATTTT. Translated, it gives CASSRLVENQPQHF.

This clone came up once. The rearrangement links TRBV7-8 to TRBJ2-3; a possible D gene is TRBD2 (5 bases). The V gene's germline CDR1 is SGHVS and CDR2 FQNEAQ. CDR3 length: 13 amino acids. V dropped 2 bases and J dropped 7 bases, with 10 bases sitting between them. In DNA form, the CDR3 reads TGTGCCAGCAGCTTAATCACGGGGAATACGCAGTATTTT. Translation: CASSLITGNTQYF.